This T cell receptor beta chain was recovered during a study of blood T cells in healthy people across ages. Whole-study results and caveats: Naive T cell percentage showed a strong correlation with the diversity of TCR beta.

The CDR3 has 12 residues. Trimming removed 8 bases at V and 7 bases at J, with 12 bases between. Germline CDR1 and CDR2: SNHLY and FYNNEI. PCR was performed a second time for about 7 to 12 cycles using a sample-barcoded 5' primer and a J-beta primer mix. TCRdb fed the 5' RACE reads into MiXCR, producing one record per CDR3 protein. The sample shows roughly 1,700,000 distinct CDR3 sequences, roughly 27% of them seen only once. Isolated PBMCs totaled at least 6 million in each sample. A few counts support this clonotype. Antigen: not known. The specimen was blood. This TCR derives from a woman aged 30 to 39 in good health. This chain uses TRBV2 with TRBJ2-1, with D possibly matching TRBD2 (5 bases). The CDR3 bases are TGTGCCAGCTGGCCAGGCGGGAATGAGCAGTTCTTC. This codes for CASWPGGNEQFF.